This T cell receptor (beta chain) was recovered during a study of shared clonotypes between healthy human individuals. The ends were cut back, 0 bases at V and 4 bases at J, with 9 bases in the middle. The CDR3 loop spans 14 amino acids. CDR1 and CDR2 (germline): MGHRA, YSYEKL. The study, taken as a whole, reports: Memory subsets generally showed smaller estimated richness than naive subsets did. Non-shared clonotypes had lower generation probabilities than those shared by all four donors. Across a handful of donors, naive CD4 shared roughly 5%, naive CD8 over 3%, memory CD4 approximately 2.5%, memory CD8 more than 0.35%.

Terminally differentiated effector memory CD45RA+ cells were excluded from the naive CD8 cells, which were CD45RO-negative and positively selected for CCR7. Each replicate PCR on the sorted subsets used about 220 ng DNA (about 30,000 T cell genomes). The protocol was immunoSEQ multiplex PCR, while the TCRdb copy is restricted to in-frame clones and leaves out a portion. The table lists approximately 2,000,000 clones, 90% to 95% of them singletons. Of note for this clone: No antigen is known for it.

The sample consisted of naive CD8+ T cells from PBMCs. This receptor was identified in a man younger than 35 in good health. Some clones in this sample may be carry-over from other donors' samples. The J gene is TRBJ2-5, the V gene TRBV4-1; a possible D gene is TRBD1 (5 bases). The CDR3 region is CASSQDGAIETQYF. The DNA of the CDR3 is TGCGCCAGCAGCCAAGATGGGGCGATAGAGACCCAGTACTTC.